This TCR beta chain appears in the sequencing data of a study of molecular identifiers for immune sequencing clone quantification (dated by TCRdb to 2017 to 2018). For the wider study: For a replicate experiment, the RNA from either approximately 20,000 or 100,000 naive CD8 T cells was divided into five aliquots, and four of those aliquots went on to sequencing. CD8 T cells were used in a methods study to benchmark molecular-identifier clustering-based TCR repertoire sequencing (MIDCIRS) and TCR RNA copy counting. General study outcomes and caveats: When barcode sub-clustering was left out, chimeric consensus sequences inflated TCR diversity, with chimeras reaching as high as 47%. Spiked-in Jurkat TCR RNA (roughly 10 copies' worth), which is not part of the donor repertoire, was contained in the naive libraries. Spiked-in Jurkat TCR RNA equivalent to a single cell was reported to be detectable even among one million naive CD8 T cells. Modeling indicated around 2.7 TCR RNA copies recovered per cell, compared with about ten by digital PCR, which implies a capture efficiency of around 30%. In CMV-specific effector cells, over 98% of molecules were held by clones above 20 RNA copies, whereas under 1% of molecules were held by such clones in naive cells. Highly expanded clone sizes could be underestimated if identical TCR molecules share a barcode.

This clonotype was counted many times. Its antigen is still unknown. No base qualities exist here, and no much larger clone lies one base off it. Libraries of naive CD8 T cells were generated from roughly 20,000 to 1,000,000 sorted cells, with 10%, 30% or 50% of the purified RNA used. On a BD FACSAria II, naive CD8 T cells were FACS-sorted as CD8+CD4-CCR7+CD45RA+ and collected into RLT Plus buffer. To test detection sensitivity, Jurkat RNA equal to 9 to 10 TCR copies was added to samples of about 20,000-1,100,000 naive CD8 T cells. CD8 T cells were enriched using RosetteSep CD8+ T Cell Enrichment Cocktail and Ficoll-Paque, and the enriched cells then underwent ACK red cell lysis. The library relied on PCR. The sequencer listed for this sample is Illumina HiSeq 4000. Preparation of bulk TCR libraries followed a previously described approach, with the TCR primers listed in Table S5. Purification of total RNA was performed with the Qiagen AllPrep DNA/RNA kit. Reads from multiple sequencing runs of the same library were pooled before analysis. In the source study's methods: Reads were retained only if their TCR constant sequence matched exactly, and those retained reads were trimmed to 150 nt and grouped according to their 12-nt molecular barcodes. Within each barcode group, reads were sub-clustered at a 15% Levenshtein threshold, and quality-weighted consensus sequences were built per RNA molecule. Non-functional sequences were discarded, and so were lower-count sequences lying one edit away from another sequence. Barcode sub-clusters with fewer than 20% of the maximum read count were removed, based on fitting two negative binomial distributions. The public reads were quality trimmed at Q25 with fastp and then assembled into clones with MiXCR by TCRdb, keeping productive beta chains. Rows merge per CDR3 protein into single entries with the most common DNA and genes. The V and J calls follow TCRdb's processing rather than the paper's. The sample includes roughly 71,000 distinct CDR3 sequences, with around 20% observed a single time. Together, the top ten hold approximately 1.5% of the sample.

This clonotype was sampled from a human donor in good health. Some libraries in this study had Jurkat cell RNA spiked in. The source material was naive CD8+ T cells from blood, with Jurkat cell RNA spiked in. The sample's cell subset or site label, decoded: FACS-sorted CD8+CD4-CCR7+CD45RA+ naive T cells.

The DNA sequence reads TGTGCCAGCAGCTTAGCTTCCCGGGATACGCAGTATTTT. Its translation is CASSLASRDTQYF. The sequence links TRBV7-8 to TRBJ2-3; the D gene remains uncertain. V is shortened by 0 bases, J by 6 bases, and the region joining them spans 7 bases. There are 13 amino acids in the CDR3, from cysteine to phenylalanine inclusive. The retained sequence is limited to the CDR3, 39 bases, with the frame set at the first base. The germline V gene specifies SGHVS as CDR1 and FQNEAQ as CDR2.